Below are 11 T cell receptor beta chains sequenced from a single sample in a study of blood T cell repertoires in COVID-19. Here immunoSEQ multiplex PCR was the method, and the copy in TCRdb shows in-frame clones only, minus some. The profile covers 150,000 to 200,000 clones, with roughly 80% appearing a single time and approximately 15% taken by the ten largest. The specimen was peripheral blood. The source of these receptors is a man aged 55 to 69 with active or convalescent COVID-19.

This clone was seen a handful of times. The CDR3 DNA is TGTGCCAGCAGACTAGCGGGAGGGAGGGAGCAGTACTTC. As protein: CASRLAGGREQYF. The chain carries TRBV27 and TRBJ2-7; 13 positions match TRBD2. Germline CDR1 reads MNHEY; CDR2 reads SMNVEV (reference sequence). V gave up 6 bases and J gave up 7 bases; unmatched junction bases: 3. The CDR3 is made up of 13 amino acids.

This clone was seen repeatedly, ten times or more. V and J are TRBV4-2 and TRBJ2-7, with TRBD2 as a possible D gene (6 bases). Trimming shortened V by 0 bases and J by 7 bases, and 13 bases separated the two germline ends. Germline V gives CDR1 LGHNA, CDR2 YNFKEQ. The CDR3 length is 14 residues. CDR3 residues: CASSQDMREREQYF. The CDR3, as DNA: TGTGCCAGCAGCCAAGATATGCGGGAAAGGGAGCAGTACTTC.

J is TRBJ2-5 and V is TRBV13; D is possibly TRBD1 (6 bases). The length of the CDR3 is 14 residues. Trimming stripped 4 bases from V and 5 bases from J, with 14 bases between. Germline-derived CDR1 and CDR2 are PRHDT and FYEKMQ (reference sequence). CDR3 nucleotide sequence: TGTGCCAGCAGCTCCACCTCAGGGGAGGAGACCCAGTACTTC. It yields the protein CASSSTSGEETQYF.

The genes are TRBV19 and TRBJ1-2; D perhaps matches TRBD1 (5 bases). Germline CDR1 LNHDA, CDR2 SQIVND (reference sequence). This CDR3 contains 14 residues. With 6 bases removed from V and 8 bases from J, the gap between germline ends came to 19 bases. Here the CDR3 DNA reads TGTGCCAGTAGCAGCTCGTTCGGGGGTCGAGGCTACACCTTC. Translating gives CASSSSFGGRGYTF.

V gene TRBV7-2 combines with J gene TRBJ2-1; tentatively, D is TRBD2 (6 bases). Germline V lookup: CDR1 SGHTA, CDR2 FQGNSA. The CDR3 has 14 amino acids. V dropped 5 bases and J dropped 4 bases, with 12 bases sitting between them. The CDR3, as DNA: TGTGCCAGCAGCCCTAGGCGGGAATACAATGAGCAGTTCTTC. The encoded protein is CASSPRREYNEQFF.

The chain has TRBV6-4 and TRBJ2-7, with 7 bases lining up with TRBD1. Germline V lookup: CDR1 MRHNA, CDR2 SNTAGT. The CDR3 is 14 amino acids. J was trimmed by 0 bases and V by 6 bases; bases with no gene match: 5. The CDR3 is CASRKTGSSYEQYF. The DNA for the CDR3 is TGTGCCAGCAGGAAGACAGGGAGCTCCTACGAGCAGTACTTC.

This clone was picked up one time. The V gene is TRBV10-3, the J gene TRBJ2-1, with a possible D match to TRBD2 (6 bases). From germline, CDR1 is ENHRY and CDR2 SYGVKD. Trimming stripped 3 bases from V and 0 bases from J, with 9 bases between. This CDR3 comprises 15 residues. CDR3 protein: CAISDTSHSYNEQFF. In nucleotides, the CDR3 is TGTGCCATCAGTGACACTAGCCACTCCTACAATGAGCAGTTCTTC.

V usage is TRBV28 and J usage is TRBJ1-2; D call uncertain. With 8 bases removed from V and 4 bases from J, the gap between germline ends came to 5 bases. Germline CDR1 reads MDHEN; CDR2 reads SYDVKM. There are 10 residues in the CDR3. The CDR3 reads CASYFYGYTF. In DNA form, the CDR3 reads TGTGCCAGCTACTTCTATGGCTACACCTTC.

The chain uses TRBV9 and TRBJ2-1, with 7 bases identical to TRBD2. This CDR3 spans 15 amino acids. Germline V lookup: CDR1 SGDLS, CDR2 YYNGEE. Trimming removed 4 bases from V and 4 bases from J; junction bases left unmatched: 8. The CDR3 sequence is CASSLLAGEYNEQFF. CDR3 DNA sequence: TGTGCCAGCAGCTTGTTGGCGGGAGAATACAATGAGCAGTTCTTC. The variable domain in full, with the rest retrieved from reference TRBV9 and TRBJ2-1, is DSGVTQTPKHLITATGQRVTLRCSPRSGDLSVYWYQQSLDQGLQFLIQYYNGEERAKGNILERFSAQQFPDLHSELNLSSLELGDSALYFCASSLLAGEYNEQFFGPGTRLTVL.

There are a few counts of this clone. The chain combines TRBV6-5 with TRBJ1-2; D may be TRBD1 (6 bases). This CDR3 has 15 amino acids. Germline values: CDR1 MNHEY, CDR2 SVGAGI. Trimming removed 6 bases from V and 8 bases from J, with 22 bases in between. CDR3 nucleotides: TGTGCCAGCAGGACCGCGTCGCAGGGGTCTGGGGGCTACACCTTC. This codes for CASRTASQGSGGYTF.

The chain couples TRBV6-5 to TRBJ2-2; no clear D. This CDR3 spans 15 amino acids. Germline CDR1 is MNHEY and CDR2 is SVGAGI. Trimming removed 2 bases from V and 8 bases from J, with 15 bases in between. The CDR3 reads CASSYRLSGHGELFF. The DNA of the CDR3 is TGTGCCAGCAGTTACCGTCTCTCAGGTCATGGGGAGCTGTTTTTT.